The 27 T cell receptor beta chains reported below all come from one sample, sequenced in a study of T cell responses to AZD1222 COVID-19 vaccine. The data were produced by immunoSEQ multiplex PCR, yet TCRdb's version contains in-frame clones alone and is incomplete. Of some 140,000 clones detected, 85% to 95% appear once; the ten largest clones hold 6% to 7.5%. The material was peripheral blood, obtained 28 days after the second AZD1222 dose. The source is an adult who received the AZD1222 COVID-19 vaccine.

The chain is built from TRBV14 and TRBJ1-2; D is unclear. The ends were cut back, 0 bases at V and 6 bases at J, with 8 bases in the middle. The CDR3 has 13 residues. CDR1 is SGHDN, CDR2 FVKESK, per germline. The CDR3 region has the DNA TGTGCCAGCAGCCAAGATGAGGGTAATGGCTACACCTTC. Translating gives CASSQDEGNGYTF.

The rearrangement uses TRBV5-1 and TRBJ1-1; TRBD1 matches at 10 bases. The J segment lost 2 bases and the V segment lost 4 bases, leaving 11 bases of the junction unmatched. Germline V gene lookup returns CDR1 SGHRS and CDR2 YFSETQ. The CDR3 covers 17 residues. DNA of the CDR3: TGCGCCAGCAGCCCGGGACAGGGGACACCCCTCAACACTGAAGCTTTCTTT. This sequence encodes CASSPGQGTPLNTEAFF.

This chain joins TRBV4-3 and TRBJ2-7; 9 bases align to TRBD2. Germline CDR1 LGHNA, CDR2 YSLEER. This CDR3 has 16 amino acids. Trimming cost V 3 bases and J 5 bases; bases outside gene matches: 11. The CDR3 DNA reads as TGCGCCAGCAGCCAGTCTCCGGGACTAGCTCAGGACGAGCAGTACTTC. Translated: CASSQSPGLAQDEQYF.

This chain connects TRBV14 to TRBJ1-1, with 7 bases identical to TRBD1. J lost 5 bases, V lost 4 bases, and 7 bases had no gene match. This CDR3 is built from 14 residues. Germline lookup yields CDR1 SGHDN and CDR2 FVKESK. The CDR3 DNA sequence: TGTGCCAGCAGCCGAGGGACAGACGGGACTGAAGCTTTCTTT. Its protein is CASSRGTDGTEAFF.

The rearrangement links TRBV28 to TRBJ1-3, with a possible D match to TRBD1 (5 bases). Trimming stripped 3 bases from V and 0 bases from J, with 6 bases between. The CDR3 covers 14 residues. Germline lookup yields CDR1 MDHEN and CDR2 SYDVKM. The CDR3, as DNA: TGTGCCAGCAGTTTTAGGGGCTCTGGAAACACCATATATTTT. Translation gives CASSFRGSGNTIYF. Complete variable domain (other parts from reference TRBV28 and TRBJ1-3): DVKVTQSSRYLVKRTGEKVFLECVQDMDHENMFWYRQDPGLGLRLIYFSYDVKMKEKGDIPEGYSVSREKKERFSLILESASTNQTSMYLCASSFRGSGNTIYFGEGSWLTVV.

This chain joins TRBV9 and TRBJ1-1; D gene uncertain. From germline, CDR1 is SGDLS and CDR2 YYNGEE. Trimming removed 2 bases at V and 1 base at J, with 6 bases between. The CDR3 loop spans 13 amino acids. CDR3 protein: CASSVWGNTEAFF. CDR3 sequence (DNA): TGTGCCAGCAGCGTCTGGGGGAACACTGAAGCTTTCTTT.

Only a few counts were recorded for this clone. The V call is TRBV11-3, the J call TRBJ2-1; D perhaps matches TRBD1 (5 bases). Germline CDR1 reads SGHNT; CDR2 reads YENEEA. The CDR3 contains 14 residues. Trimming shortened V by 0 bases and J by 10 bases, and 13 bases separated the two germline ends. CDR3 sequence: CASSLELAAGEQFF. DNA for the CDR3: TGTGCCAGCAGCTTAGAACTGGCGGCAGGGGAGCAGTTCTTC. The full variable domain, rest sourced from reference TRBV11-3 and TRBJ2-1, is EAGVVQSPRYKIIEKKQPVAFWCNPISGHNTLYWYLQNLGQGPELLIRYENEEAVDDSQLPKDRFSAERLKGVDSTLKIQPAELGDSAVYLCASSLELAAGEQFFGPGTRLTVL.

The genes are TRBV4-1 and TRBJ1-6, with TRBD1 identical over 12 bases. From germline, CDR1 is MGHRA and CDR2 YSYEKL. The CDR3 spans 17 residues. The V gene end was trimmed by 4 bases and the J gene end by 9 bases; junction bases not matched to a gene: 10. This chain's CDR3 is CASSRLEGQGAGSPLHF. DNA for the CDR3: TGCGCCAGCAGCCGGCTAGAGGGACAGGGGGCCGGTTCACCCCTCCACTTT.

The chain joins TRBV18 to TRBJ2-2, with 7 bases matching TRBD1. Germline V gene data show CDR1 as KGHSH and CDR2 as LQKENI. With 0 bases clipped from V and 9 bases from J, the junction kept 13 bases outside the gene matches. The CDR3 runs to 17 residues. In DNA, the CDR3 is TGTGCCAGCTCACCACCTGGGACAACTCGAGGGGGCCGGGAGCTGTTTTTT. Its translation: CASSPPGTTRGGRELFF. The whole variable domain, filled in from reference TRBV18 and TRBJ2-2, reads NAGVMQNPRHLVRRRGQEARLRCSPMKGHSHVYWYRQLPEEGLKFMVYLQKENIIDESGMPKERFSAEFPKEGPSILRIQQVVRGDSAAYFCASSPPGTTRGGRELFFGEGSRLTVL.

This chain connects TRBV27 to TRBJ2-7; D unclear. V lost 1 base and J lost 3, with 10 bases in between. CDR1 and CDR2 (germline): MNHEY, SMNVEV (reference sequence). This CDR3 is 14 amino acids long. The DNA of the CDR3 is TGTGCCAGCAGTTTATGGGCAGTCGGCTACGAGCAGTACTTC. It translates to CASSLWAVGYEQYF.

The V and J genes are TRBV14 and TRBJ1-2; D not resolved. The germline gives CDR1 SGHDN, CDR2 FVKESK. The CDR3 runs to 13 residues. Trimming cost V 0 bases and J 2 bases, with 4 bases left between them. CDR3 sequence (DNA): TGTGCCAGCAGCCAAGACACCAACTATGGCTACACCTTC. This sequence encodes CASSQDTNYGYTF. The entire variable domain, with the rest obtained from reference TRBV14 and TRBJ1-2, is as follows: EAGVTQFPSHSVIEKGQTVTLRCDPISGHDNLYWYRRVMGKEIKFLLHFVKESKQDESGMPNNRFLAERTGGTYSTLKVQPAELEDSGVYFCASSQDTNYGYTFGSGTRLTVV.

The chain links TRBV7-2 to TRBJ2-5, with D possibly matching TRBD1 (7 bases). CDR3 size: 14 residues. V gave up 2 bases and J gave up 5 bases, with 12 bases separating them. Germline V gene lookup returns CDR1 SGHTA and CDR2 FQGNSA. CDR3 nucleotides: TGTGCCAGCAGCTTAAGCCCAGGGGGGGAGACCCAGTACTTC. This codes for CASSLSPGGETQYF. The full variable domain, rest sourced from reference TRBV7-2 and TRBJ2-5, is GAGVSQSPSNKVTEKGKDVELRCDPISGHTALYWYRQSLGQGLEFLIYFQGNSAPDKSGLPSDRFSAERTGGSVSTLTIQRTQQEDSAVYLCASSLSPGGETQYFGPGTRLLVL.

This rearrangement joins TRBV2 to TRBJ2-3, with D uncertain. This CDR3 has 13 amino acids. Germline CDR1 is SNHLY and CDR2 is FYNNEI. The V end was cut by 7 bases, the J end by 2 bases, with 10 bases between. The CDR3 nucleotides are TGTGCCAGCATGCGTAGAAACACAGATACGCAGTATTTT. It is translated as CASMRRNTDTQYF. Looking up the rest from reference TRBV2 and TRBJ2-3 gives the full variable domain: EPEVTQTPSHQVTQMGQEVILRCVPISNHLYFYWYRQILGQKVEFLVSFYNNEISEKSEIFDDQFSVERPDGSNFTLKIRSTKLEDSAMYFCASMRRNTDTQYFGPGTRLTVL.

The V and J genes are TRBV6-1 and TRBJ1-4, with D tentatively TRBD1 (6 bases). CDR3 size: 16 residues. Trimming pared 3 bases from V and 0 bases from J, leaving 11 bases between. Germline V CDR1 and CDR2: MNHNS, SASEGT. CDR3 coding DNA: TGTGCCAGCAGTGATAGGGGGGGAGCAACTAATGAAAAACTGTTTTTT. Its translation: CASSDRGGATNEKLFF.

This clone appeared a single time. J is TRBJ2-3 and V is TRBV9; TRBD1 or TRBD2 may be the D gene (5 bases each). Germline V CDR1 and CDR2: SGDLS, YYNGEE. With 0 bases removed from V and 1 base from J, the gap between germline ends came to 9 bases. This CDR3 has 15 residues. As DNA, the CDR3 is TGTGCCAGCAGCGTAGTGGGGCGGGGCACAGATACGCAGTATTTT. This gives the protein CASSVVGRGTDTQYF.

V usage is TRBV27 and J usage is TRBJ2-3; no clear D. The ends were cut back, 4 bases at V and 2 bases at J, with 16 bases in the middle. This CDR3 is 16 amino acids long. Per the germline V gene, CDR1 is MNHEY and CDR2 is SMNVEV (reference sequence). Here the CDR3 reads CASSSYYPGNTDTQYF. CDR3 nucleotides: TGTGCCAGCAGTTCATACTATCCAGGCAACACAGATACGCAGTATTTT.

The CDR3 is CASSVERGPPGTQYF. For the CDR3, the DNA is TGTGCCAGCAGCGTAGAGCGGGGCCCCCCGGGGACCCAGTACTTC. This sequence joins TRBV9 and TRBJ2-5; the match to TRBD2 covers 7 bases. The CDR3 loop spans 15 amino acids. V was clipped by 0 bases and J by 7 bases; unmatched bases: 9. Per germline, CDR1 SGDLS and CDR2 YYNGEE.

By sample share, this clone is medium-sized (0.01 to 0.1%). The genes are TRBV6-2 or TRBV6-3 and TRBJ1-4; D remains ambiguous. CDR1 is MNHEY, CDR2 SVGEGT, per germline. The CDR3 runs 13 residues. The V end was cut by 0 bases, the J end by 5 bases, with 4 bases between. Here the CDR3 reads CASSYSDNEKLFF. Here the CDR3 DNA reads TGTGCCAGCAGTTACTCGGACAATGAAAAACTGTTTTTT.

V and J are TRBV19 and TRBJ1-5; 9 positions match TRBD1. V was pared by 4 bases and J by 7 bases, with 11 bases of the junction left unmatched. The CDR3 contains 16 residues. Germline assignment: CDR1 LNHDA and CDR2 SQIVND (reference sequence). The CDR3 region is CASSTRTGARAQPQHF. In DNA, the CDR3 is TGTGCCAGTAGTACTCGGACAGGGGCGAGGGCCCAGCCCCAGCATTTT.

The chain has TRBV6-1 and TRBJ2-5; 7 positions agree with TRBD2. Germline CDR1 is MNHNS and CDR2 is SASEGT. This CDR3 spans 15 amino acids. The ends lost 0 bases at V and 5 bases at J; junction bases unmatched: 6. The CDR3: CASSEATGTKETQYF. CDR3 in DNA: TGTGCCAGCAGTGAAGCAACCGGGACTAAGGAGACCCAGTACTTC.

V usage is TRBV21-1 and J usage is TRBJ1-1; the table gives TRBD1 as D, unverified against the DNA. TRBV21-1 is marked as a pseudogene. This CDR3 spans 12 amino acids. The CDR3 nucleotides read TGTGCCACCTCTCCCGGGACAGTCGAAGCTTTCTTT. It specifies CATSPGTVEAFF.

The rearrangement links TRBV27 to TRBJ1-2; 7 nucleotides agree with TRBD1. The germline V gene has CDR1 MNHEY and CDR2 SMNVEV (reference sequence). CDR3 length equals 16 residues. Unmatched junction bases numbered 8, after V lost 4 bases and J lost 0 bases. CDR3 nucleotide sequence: TGTGCCAGCAGTTCGTTGAACAGGGGAACTAACTATGGCTACACCTTC. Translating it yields CASSSLNRGTNYGYTF.

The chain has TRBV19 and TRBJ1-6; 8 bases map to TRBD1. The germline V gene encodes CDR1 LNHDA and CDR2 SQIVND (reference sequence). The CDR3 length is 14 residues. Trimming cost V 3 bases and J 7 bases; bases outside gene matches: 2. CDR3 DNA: TGTGCCAGTAGTATCGGACAGGGAAATTCACCCCTCCACTTT. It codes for CASSIGQGNSPLHF.

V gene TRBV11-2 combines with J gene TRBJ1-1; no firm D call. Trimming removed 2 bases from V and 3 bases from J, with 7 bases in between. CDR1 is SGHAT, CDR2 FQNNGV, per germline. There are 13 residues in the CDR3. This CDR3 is CASSLRLHTEAFF. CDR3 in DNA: TGTGCCAGCAGCTTAAGACTCCACACTGAAGCTTTCTTT.

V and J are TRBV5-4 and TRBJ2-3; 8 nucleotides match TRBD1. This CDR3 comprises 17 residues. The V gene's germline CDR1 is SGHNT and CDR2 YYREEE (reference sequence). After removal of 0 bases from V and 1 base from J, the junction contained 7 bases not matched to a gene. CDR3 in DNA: TGTGCCAGCAGCTTGGGATCAGGGGGCTTCGGCACAGATACGCAGTATTTT. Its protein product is CASSLGSGGFGTDTQYF.

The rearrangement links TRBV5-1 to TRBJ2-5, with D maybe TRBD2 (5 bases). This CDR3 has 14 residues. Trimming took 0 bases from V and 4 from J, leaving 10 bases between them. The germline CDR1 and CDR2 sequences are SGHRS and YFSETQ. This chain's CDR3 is CASSLGRLGETQYF. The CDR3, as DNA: TGCGCCAGCAGCTTGGGGAGGCTAGGAGAGACCCAGTACTTC.

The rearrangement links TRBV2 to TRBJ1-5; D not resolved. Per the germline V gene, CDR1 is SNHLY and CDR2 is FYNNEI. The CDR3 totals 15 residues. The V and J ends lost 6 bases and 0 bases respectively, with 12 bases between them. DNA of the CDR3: TGTGCCAGCAGCGTCTCCCACTATAGCAATCAGCCCCAGCATTTT. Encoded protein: CASSVSHYSNQPQHF.